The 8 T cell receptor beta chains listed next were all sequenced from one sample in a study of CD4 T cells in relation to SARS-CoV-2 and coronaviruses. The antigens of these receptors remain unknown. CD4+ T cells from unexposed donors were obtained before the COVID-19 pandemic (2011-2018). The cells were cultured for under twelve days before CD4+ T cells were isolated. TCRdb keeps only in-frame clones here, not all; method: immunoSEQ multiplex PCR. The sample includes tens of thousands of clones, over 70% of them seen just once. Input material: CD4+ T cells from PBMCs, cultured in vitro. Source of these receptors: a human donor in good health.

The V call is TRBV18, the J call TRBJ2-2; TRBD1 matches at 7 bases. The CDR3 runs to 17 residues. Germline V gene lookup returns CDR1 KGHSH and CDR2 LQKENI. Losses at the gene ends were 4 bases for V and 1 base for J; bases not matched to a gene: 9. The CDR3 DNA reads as TGTGCCAGCTCACGAAGTCCCGGGACAGAGAACACCGGGGAGCTGTTTTTT. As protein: CASSRSPGTENTGELFF.

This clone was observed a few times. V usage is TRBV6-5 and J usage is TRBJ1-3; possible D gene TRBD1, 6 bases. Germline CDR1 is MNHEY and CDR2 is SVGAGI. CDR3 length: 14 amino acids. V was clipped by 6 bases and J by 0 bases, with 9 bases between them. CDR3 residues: CASRTGDSGNTIYF. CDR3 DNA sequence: TGTGCCAGCAGGACAGGCGACTCTGGAAACACCATATATTTT.

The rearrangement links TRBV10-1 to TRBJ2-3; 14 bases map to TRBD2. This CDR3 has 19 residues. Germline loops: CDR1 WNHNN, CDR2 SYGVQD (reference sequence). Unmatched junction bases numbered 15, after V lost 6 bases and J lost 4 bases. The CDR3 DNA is TGCGCCAGCAGCCACGGACTAGCGGGAGGAATCTACTTGTCAGATACGCAGTATTTT. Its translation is CASSHGLAGGIYLSDTQYF.

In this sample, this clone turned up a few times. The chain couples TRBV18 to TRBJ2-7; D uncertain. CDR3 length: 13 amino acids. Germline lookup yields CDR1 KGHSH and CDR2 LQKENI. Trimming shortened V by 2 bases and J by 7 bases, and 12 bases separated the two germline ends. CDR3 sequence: CASSPGRQWEQYF. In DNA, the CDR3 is TGTGCCAGCTCACCAGGGCGGCAGTGGGAGCAGTACTTC.

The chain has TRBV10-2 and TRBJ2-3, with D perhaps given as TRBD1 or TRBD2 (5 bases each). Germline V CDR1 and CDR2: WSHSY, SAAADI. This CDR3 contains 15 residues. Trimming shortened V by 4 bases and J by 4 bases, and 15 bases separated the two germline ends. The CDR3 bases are TGCGCCAGCAGTGGACTGGGGGTGGGTGCAGATACGCAGTATTTT. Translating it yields CASSGLGVGADTQYF.

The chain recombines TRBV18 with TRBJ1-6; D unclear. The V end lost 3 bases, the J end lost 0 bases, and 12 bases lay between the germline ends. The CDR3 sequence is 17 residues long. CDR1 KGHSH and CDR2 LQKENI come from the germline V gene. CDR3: CASSPEGGSSYNSPLHF. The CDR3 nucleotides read TGTGCCAGCTCACCGGAAGGAGGCAGCTCCTATAATTCACCCCTCCACTTT.

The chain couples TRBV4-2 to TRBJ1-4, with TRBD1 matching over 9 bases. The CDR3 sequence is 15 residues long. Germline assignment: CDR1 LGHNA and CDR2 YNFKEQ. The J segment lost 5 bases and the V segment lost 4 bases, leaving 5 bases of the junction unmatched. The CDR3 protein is CASSPEGTGNEKLFF. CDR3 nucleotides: TGTGCCAGCAGCCCAGAGGGGACAGGGAATGAAAAACTGTTTTTT.

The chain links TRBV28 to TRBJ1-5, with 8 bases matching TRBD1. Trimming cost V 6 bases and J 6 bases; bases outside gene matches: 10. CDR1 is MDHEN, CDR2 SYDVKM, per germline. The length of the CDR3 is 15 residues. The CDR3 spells CASSPVDREGQPQHF. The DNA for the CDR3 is TGTGCCAGCAGCCCGGTGGACAGGGAAGGTCAGCCCCAGCATTTT.